The 7 T cell receptor beta chains reported below all come from one sample, sequenced in a study of PD-1 blockade in classical Hodgkin lymphoma. Some clones are missing from TCRdb's copy, which holds only in-frame ones; the method was immunoSEQ multiplex PCR. This repertoire shows some 13,000 clones, approximately 81% found once; its top ten account for approximately 16%. Time point here: cycle 4 day 1 (C4D1), after more than five weeks of nivolumab. The patients all showed relapse after autologous stem cell transplantation, while their brentuximab vedotin exposure varied. Sequencing was performed on peripheral blood mononuclear cells (PBMCs), taken before the fourth cycle of nivolumab. Receptors originate from a human donor with classical Hodgkin lymphoma.

The chain employs TRBV14 and TRBJ2-1; perhaps D is TRBD1 or TRBD2 (6 bases each). There are 15 residues in the CDR3. Looked up from germline, CDR1 is SGHDN and CDR2 is FVKESK. V was shortened by 1 base and J by 13 bases, with 20 bases between the two germline ends. In DNA, the CDR3 is TGTGCCAGCAGCCAAGTATTGGGGGGCCGACAGAATCAGTTCTTC. Its protein product is CASSQVLGGRQNQFF.

This chain joins TRBV5-8 and TRBJ2-3; possibly TRBD1 or TRBD2 for D (5 bases each). The CDR3 spans 14 residues. With 4 bases removed from V and 2 bases from J, the gap between germline ends came to 11 bases. Germline assignment: CDR1 SGHTS and CDR2 YDEGEE. Written as DNA, the CDR3 is TGTGCCAGCAGCATGGGACCGAACACAGATACGCAGTATTTT. Protein sequence: CASSMGPNTDTQYF.

This clone has just one count. The J gene is TRBJ1-1, the V gene TRBV27; D call uncertain. Germline loops: CDR1 MNHEY, CDR2 SMNVEV (reference sequence). The CDR3 is 16 amino acids. Trimming shortened V by 5 bases and J by 11 bases, and 27 bases separated the two germline ends. CDR3 in amino acids: CASSPRAGSEFERAFF. DNA for the CDR3: TGTGCCAGCAGTCCCCGTGCGGGTAGTGAATTCGAGAGGGCTTTCTTT.

The V and J genes are TRBV7-2 and TRBJ2-1, with a tentative D call TRBD2 (7 bases). Trimming left V 2 bases short and J 8 bases short, with 22 bases between. The CDR3 sequence is 17 residues long. Germline lookup yields CDR1 SGHTA and CDR2 FQGNSA. The CDR3, as DNA: TGTGCCAGCAGCTTAATGGTTACTCTGGGGGCGGGAGATGAGCAGTTCTTC. Encoded protein: CASSLMVTLGAGDEQFF. Using reference TRBV7-2 and TRBJ2-1 for the parts outside the CDR3, the full variable domain is GAGVSQSPSNKVTEKGKDVELRCDPISGHTALYWYRQSLGQGLEFLIYFQGNSAPDKSGLPSDRFSAERTGGSVSTLTIQRTQQEDSAVYLCASSLMVTLGAGDEQFFGPGTRLTVL.

The chain links TRBV6-5 to TRBJ1-1; 7 bases map to TRBD1. Germline CDR1 and CDR2: MNHEY and SVGAGI. This CDR3 is built from 15 residues. J gave up 0 bases and V 6 bases, and 7 bases lay outside the gene matches. CDR3 residues: CASSLGRGMNTEAFF. Here the CDR3 DNA reads TGTGCCAGCAGCTTGGGCAGGGGGATGAACACTGAAGCTTTCTTT.

This clone was seen a single time. The rearrangement links TRBV18 to TRBJ2-1; D may be TRBD2 (5 bases). CDR3 length: 14 residues. The V end lost 2 bases, the J end lost 0 bases, and 5 bases lay between the germline ends. Germline V gene data show CDR1 as KGHSH and CDR2 as LQKENI. The CDR3 nucleotides are TGTGCCAGCTCACCAGGACTCTCCTACAATGAGCAGTTCTTC. Encoded protein: CASSPGLSYNEQFF. The full variable domain, rest sourced from reference TRBV18 and TRBJ2-1, is NAGVMQNPRHLVRRRGQEARLRCSPMKGHSHVYWYRQLPEEGLKFMVYLQKENIIDESGMPKERFSAEFPKEGPSILRIQQVVRGDSAAYFCASSPGLSYNEQFFGPGTRLTVL.

The chain recombines TRBV18 with TRBJ1-2; possibly TRBD1 for D (6 bases). Germline V CDR1 and CDR2: KGHSH, LQKENI. The CDR3 extends over 15 amino acids. Trimming shortened V by 2 bases and J by 7 bases, and 17 bases separated the two germline ends. The CDR3 nucleotides read TGTGCCAGCTCACCAAACCGGGACACCACTGGTGGCTACACCTTC. Its protein product is CASSPNRDTTGGYTF.